These 18 T cell receptor beta chains came from one sample sequenced in a study of T cells in Graves' hyperthyroidism and ophthalmopathy. Researchers took RNA transcripts and amplified the TCR beta CDR3 regions from them. An initial round of RT-PCR targeting the TCR CDR3 relied on the HTBI primer set. TCRdb re-derived calls from the multiplex PCR reads in MiXCR, one entry per CDR3 protein. The sample shows about 380,000 distinct CDR3 sequences, about a fifth of them seen only once. Sequenced input: blood. Receptors were obtained from a man aged 18-30 years with Graves' ophthalmopathy.

This chain connects TRBV5-6 to TRBJ2-4, with D unresolved. The CDR3 runs to 13 residues. Between the trimmed V and J ends, which lost 2 bases and 8 bases, there was a span of 11 bases. Germline V CDR1 and CDR2: SGHDT, YYEEEE. As DNA, the CDR3 is TGTGCCAGCAGCTTAGACTCTCGGGACATTCAGTACTTC. Protein product: CASSLDSRDIQYF. Filled out from reference TRBV5-6 and TRBJ2-4, the complete variable domain reads DAGVTQSPTHLIKTRGQQVTLRCSPKSGHDTVSWYQQALGQGPQFIFQYYEEEERQRGNFPDRFSGHQFPNYSSELNVNALLLGDSALYLCASSLDSRDIQYFGAGTRLSVL.

This clonotype came up many times. This chain connects TRBV12-3 or TRBV12-4 to TRBJ1-5, with D tentatively TRBD1 (5 bases). Trimming cost V 4 bases and J 7 bases, with 11 bases left between them. The CDR3 is made up of 13 amino acids. CDR3 bases: TGTGCCAGCAGTTGGTCAGGGAGCCAGCCCCAGCATTTT. Its protein product is CASSWSGSQPQHF.

The V gene is TRBV6-2 or TRBV6-3, the J gene TRBJ1-5; TRBD1 is a possible D gene (6 bases). The CDR3 spans 16 residues. Germline-derived CDR1 and CDR2 are MNHEY and SVGEGT. V was pared by 2 bases and J by 3 bases, with 14 bases between. This CDR3 is CASSYPWGAFNQPQHF. For the CDR3, the DNA is TGTGCCAGCAGTTACCCCTGGGGGGCCTTCAATCAGCCCCAGCATTTT.

This clonotype turned up a few times. The chain has TRBV7-3 and TRBJ2-7; D possibly uses TRBD1 or TRBD2 (5 bases each). Trimming pared 1 base from V and 6 bases from J, leaving 16 bases between. This CDR3 has 15 residues. Germline CDR1 SGHTA, CDR2 FQGTGA. CDR3 amino acids: CASSLKGSRGGEQYF. CDR3 bases: TGTGCCAGCAGCTTAAAGGGGTCCAGAGGAGGCGAGCAGTACTTC.

This clonotype was observed a few times. This chain links TRBV5-1 with TRBJ2-3, with D perhaps TRBD1 (5 bases). There are 15 residues in the CDR3. Per the germline V gene, CDR1 is SGHRS and CDR2 is YFSETQ. V lost 3 bases and J lost 4, with 15 bases in between. CDR3 sequence: CASSSQGRDADTQYF. The CDR3 region has the DNA TGCGCCAGCAGCTCGCAGGGTAGAGACGCAGATACGCAGTATTTT.

This clonotype was counted only a few times. The chain is built from TRBV20-1 and TRBJ2-7; 13 bases map to TRBD2. The germline CDR1 and CDR2 sequences are DFQATT and SNEGSKA (reference sequence). J gave up 7 bases and V 5 bases, and 8 bases lay outside the gene matches. This CDR3 is 14 amino acids long. The chain's CDR3 is CSALPGLAGKEQYF. CDR3 sequence (DNA): TGCAGTGCTCTTCCGGGACTAGCGGGGAAGGAGCAGTACTTC.

The rearrangement links TRBV19 to TRBJ1-1; D remains unclear. CDR3 length: 14 residues. With 2 bases removed from V and 5 bases from J, the gap between germline ends came to 12 bases. The germline gives CDR1 LNHDA, CDR2 SQIVND (reference sequence). CDR3 nucleotides: TGTGCCAGTAGTATAAAGGCCCTGGGGACTGAAGCTTTCTTT. This translates into CASSIKALGTEAFF.

This clonotype came up many times. The chain couples TRBV28 to TRBJ1-2; 11 bases fit TRBD1. The V segment lost 5 bases and the J segment 4 bases; nucleotides outside the gene matches: 9. The CDR3 runs to 16 residues. Germline V gene lookup returns CDR1 MDHEN and CDR2 SYDVKM. This CDR3 reads CASSTRTGGFPYGYTF. In nucleotides, the CDR3 is TGTGCCAGCAGTACTCGGACAGGGGGCTTCCCCTATGGCTACACCTTC.

The CDR3: CASSLSSGTGATEAFF. CDR3 sequence (DNA): TGTGCCAGCAGCTTATCTTCCGGGACAGGGGCCACTGAAGCTTTCTTT. J is TRBJ1-1 and V is TRBV7-3, with 10 bases lining up with TRBD1. V dropped 2 bases and J dropped 4; count of bases not matched to a gene: 7. This CDR3 region has 16 residues. Germline CDR1 is SGHTA and CDR2 is FQGTGA.

This clonotype was picked up many times. The genes are TRBV5-1 and TRBJ2-1, with D hard to call. Trimming removed 2 bases at V and 2 bases at J, with 8 bases between. CDR3 length: 14 residues. Germline lookup yields CDR1 SGHRS and CDR2 YFSETQ. The CDR3 DNA reads TGCGCCAGCAGCTTATACGGCGCCTACAATGAGCAGTTCTTC. Its protein is CASSLYGAYNEQFF.

This clonotype appeared a few times. This sequence joins TRBV12-3 or TRBV12-4 and TRBJ2-3; TRBD2 aligns across 12 bases. The CDR3 length is 15 residues. V shed 3 bases and J 5 bases; nucleotides not matched to a gene: 3. The CDR3 region has the DNA TGTGCCAGCAGTTTCCTAGCGGGGGGGATAGATACGCAGTATTTT. Translating gives CASSFLAGGIDTQYF.

This clonotype was counted ten times or more. The J gene is TRBJ2-2, the V gene TRBV7-8, with D hard to call. V was clipped by 3 bases and J by 1 base, with 15 bases between them. The CDR3 length is 17 residues. Germline CDR1 is SGHVS and CDR2 is FQNEAQ. Here the CDR3 reads CASSLTRVFLNTGELFF. Written as DNA, the CDR3 is TGTGCCAGCAGCTTGACCCGGGTCTTTTTGAACACCGGGGAGCTGTTTTTT.

This chain joins TRBV6-1 and TRBJ1-2, with 7 positions matching TRBD1. The germline CDR1 and CDR2 sequences are MNHNS and SASEGT. The junction had 5 bases not matched to a gene; V was cut back by 1 base and J by 6 bases. The CDR3 is made up of 14 amino acids. The CDR3 coding sequence is TGTGCCAGCAGTGAAGGCAGGGGGGGGGATGGCTACACCTTC. Translation gives CASSEGRGGDGYTF.

This clonotype was detected only a few times. The V call is TRBV6-1, the J call TRBJ2-1; 8 positions match TRBD2. The V segment lost 6 bases and the J segment 7 bases; nucleotides outside the gene matches: 20. From germline, CDR1 is MNHNS and CDR2 SASEGT. There are 18 residues in the CDR3. The DNA for the CDR3 is TGTGCCAGCAGCCGACCGGGGCACCCAGCGGGGGCTGGGAATGAGCAGTTCTTC. It translates to CASSRPGHPAGAGNEQFF.

The table lists this clonotype with many counts. The CDR3 sequence: CASSSLRRPEQYF. CDR3 nucleotide sequence: TGTGCCAGCAGCTCCCTGCGGAGGCCCGAGCAGTACTTC. This rearrangement joins TRBV7-9 to TRBJ2-7; possible D gene TRBD2, 5 bases. CDR1 and CDR2 (germline): SEHNR, FQNEAQ (reference sequence). V was cut by 4 bases and J by 6 bases, with 13 bases left in between. The CDR3 covers 13 residues. Looking up the rest from reference TRBV7-9 and TRBJ2-7 gives the full variable domain: DTGVSQNPRHKITKRGQNVTFRCDPISEHNRLYWYRQTLGQGPEFLTYFQNEAQLEKSRLLSDRFSAERPKGSFSTLEIQRTEQGDSAMYLCASSSLRRPEQYFGPGTRLTVT.

This clonotype occurred many times. This rearrangement joins TRBV15 to TRBJ1-2; D ambiguous. This CDR3 spans 18 amino acids. V was pared by 3 bases and J by 3 bases, with 23 bases between. The germline V gene has CDR1 LNHNV and CDR2 YYDKDF (reference sequence). The CDR3 bases are TGTGCCACCAGCAGCGGAGGGAGCTGGAACAGTCAAGACTATGGCTACACCTTC. Amino acid sequence: CATSSGGSWNSQDYGYTF.

This clonotype occurred many times. The V call is TRBV7-2, the J call TRBJ2-1, with TRBD2 matching 12 bases. This CDR3 spans 15 amino acids. V shed 6 bases, J shed 6 bases, and the junction held 6 bases outside the gene matches. Germline V gene data show CDR1 as SGHTA and CDR2 as FQGNSA. Here the CDR3 reads CASSSSGGAPNEQFF. In DNA form, the CDR3 reads TGTGCCAGCAGTTCTAGCGGGGGGGCCCCCAATGAGCAGTTCTTC.

The J gene is TRBJ2-2, the V gene TRBV28; weak D call: TRBD1 (6 bases). Germline V gives CDR1 MDHEN, CDR2 SYDVKM. The CDR3 is 14 residues long. Trimming cost V 7 bases and J 6 bases, with 15 bases left between them. The CDR3 coding sequence is TGTGCCAGCACCGATAACAGGGCTGCCGGGGAGCTGTTTTTT. This codes for CASTDNRAAGELFF. Full variable domain (missing parts from reference TRBV28 and TRBJ2-2): DVKVTQSSRYLVKRTGEKVFLECVQDMDHENMFWYRQDPGLGLRLIYFSYDVKMKEKGDIPEGYSVSREKKERFSLILESASTNQTSMYLCASTDNRAAGELFFGEGSRLTVL.